What follows are 23 T cell receptor beta chains derived from one specimen sequenced in a study of cytomegalovirus exposure and HLA in healthy donors. The PCR made use of 60 Vbeta and 13 Jbeta primers. Sequencing used immunoSEQ multiplex PCR; TCRdb keeps in-frame clones, though not all of them. The sample table sets out about 88,000 clones. Sequenced: PBMCs. These receptors all come from a girl aged 10-17 years in good health and CMV-seropositive.

Points on this clone: Other DNA variants within this sample encode the same CDR3. V usage is TRBV5-1 and J usage is TRBJ2-7; 10 positions agree with TRBD1. Germline values: CDR1 SGHRS, CDR2 YFSETQ. Losses at the gene ends were 4 bases for V and 4 bases for J; bases not matched to a gene: 2. The CDR3 extends over 13 amino acids. The CDR3 loop is CASSGGQGYEQYF. The CDR3 region has the DNA TGCGCCAGCAGCGGGGGACAGGGGTACGAGCAGTACTTC.

V and J are TRBV18 and TRBJ1-5; possibly TRBD1 for D (6 bases). Trimming pared 5 bases from V and 3 bases from J, leaving 14 bases between. CDR1 and CDR2 from the germline V gene are KGHSH and LQKENI. The CDR3 is 15 amino acids. The CDR3 coding sequence is TGTGCCAGCTCATTTGGACAGACGGACAATCAGCCCCAGCATTTT. This encodes CASSFGQTDNQPQHF. Drawing the rest from reference TRBV18 and TRBJ1-5, the complete variable domain is NAGVMQNPRHLVRRRGQEARLRCSPMKGHSHVYWYRQLPEEGLKFMVYLQKENIIDESGMPKERFSAEFPKEGPSILRIQQVVRGDSAAYFCASSFGQTDNQPQHFGDGTRLSIL.

This chain joins TRBV19 and TRBJ1-6, with a tentative D call TRBD1 (5 bases). The V gene lost 0 bases and the J gene lost 10 bases, with 16 bases spanning the gap. Germline assignment: CDR1 LNHDA and CDR2 SQIVND (reference sequence). The CDR3 contains 16 residues. The CDR3 sequence: CASSIEGRGNESPLHF. CDR3 nucleotide sequence: TGTGCCAGTAGTATAGAAGGCCGGGGGAATGAATCACCCCTCCACTTT. The full variable domain, with the rest looked up from reference TRBV19 and TRBJ1-6, is DGGITQSPKYLFRKEGQNVTLSCEQNLNHDAMYWYRQDPGQGLRLIYYSQIVNDFQKGDIAEGYSVSREKKESFPLTVTSAQKNPTAFYLCASSIEGRGNESPLHFGNGTRLTVT.

This sequence joins TRBV30 and TRBJ2-6; D unresolved. CDR3 length: 14 amino acids. Trimming removed 4 bases from V and 5 bases from J, with 12 bases in between. CDR1 and CDR2 from the germline V gene are GTSNPN and SVGIG (reference sequence). Here the CDR3 reads CAWKNPDRANVLTF. In DNA form, the CDR3 reads TGTGCCTGGAAGAATCCCGACAGGGCCAACGTCCTGACTTTC.

V gene TRBV6-5 combines with J gene TRBJ1-2; 7 bases are a match to TRBD1. Germline V CDR1 and CDR2: MNHEY, SVGAGI. The CDR3 consists of 14 residues. V lost 6 bases, J lost 4 bases, and 8 bases stayed unmatched. The CDR3 DNA sequence: TGTGCCAGCAGCTCAGGGACAGCAATCTATGGCTACACCTTC. Its translation: CASSSGTAIYGYTF.

The chain uses TRBV4-1 and TRBJ1-1; TRBD1 might be the D (5 bases). V dropped 0 bases and J dropped 5 bases, with 19 bases sitting between them. From germline, CDR1 is MGHRA and CDR2 YSYEKL. The CDR3 consists of 17 residues. The CDR3, as DNA: TGCGCCAGCAGCCAAGAATGGGCCAGGGTGGTTGGGACTGAAGCTTTCTTT. Residues: CASSQEWARVVGTEAFF.

On this clone: The junction departs from germline at one end; a sequencing error may be responsible. CDR3 in amino acids: CASRNRLVSDNEQFF. CDR3 in DNA: TGTGCCAGCAGGAATCGACTAGTCTCCGACAATGAGCAGTTCTTC. V gene TRBV7-2 combines with J gene TRBJ2-1, with a weak D call TRBD2 (6 bases). Germline V gives CDR1 SGHTA, CDR2 FQGNSA. The CDR3 loop spans 15 amino acids.

The gene calls are TRBV29-1 and TRBJ1-2; TRBD1 agrees at 7 bases. The germline CDR1 and CDR2 sequences are SQVTM and ANQGSEA. This CDR3 is built from 17 residues. Trimming removed 6 bases from V and 7 bases from J; junction bases left unmatched: 23. The DNA of the CDR3 is TGCAGCGTATTACCTTACCTTAACCGGGACAGAGATTCTGGCTACACCTTC. Translated: CSVLPYLNRDRDSGYTF.

V gene TRBV29-1 combines with J gene TRBJ2-3; no reliable D call. This CDR3 spans 11 amino acids. Trimming shortened V by 4 bases and J by 6 bases, and 8 bases separated the two germline ends. Germline values: CDR1 SQVTM, CDR2 ANQGSEA. The CDR3 sequence: CSVVRWDTQYF. The CDR3 DNA is TGCAGCGTTGTCAGGTGGGATACGCAGTATTTT.

The genes are TRBV28 and TRBJ2-7; 11 positions agree with TRBD1. Germline lookup yields CDR1 MDHEN and CDR2 SYDVKM. V dropped 6 bases and J dropped 3; count of bases not matched to a gene: 10. The CDR3 length is 16 residues. CDR3 sequence (DNA): TGTGCCAGCAGCTTCAGGACAGGGGGCGGGAACTACGAGCAGTACGTC. The encoded protein is CASSFRTGGGNYEQYV.

DNA of the CDR3: TGTGCCAGCAGCCTGTTGACAGGGAGGCGTGAAAAACTGTTTTTT. Protein sequence: CASSLLTGRREKLFF. The rearrangement links TRBV7-9 to TRBJ1-4; TRBD1 matches 7 bases. The CDR3 totals 15 residues. The ends lost 5 bases at V and 7 bases at J; junction bases unmatched: 10. CDR1 is SEHNR and CDR2 is FQNEAQ in the germline V gene (reference sequence).

The J gene is TRBJ2-1, the V gene TRBV30, with 7 bases aligning to TRBD1. V trimming: 0 bases; J trimming: 2 bases; junction bases outside the gene matches: 7. The CDR3 contains 16 residues. From germline, CDR1 is GTSNPN and CDR2 SVGIG (reference sequence). The CDR3 DNA reads TGTGCCTGGAGTGTGTTTTCCGGGACAGCCTACAATGAGCAGTTCTTC. As protein: CAWSVFSGTAYNEQFF.

V is TRBV9 and J is TRBJ1-2; maybe TRBD1 (6 bases). V was cut by 0 bases and J by 4 bases, with 10 bases left in between. Germline CDR1 SGDLS, CDR2 YYNGEE. CDR3 length equals 14 residues. CDR3 sequence (DNA): TGTGCCAGCAGCGTAGAAGCAGGGGCCTATGGCTACACCTTC. It encodes CASSVEAGAYGYTF.

The chain links TRBV9 to TRBJ1-4; no clear D gene. Germline values: CDR1 SGDLS, CDR2 YYNGEE. CDR3 length: 17 residues. Deletions cut 0 bases from V and 7 bases from J, with 19 bases between. The CDR3: CASSVGVSGGIVEKLFF. The CDR3 nucleotides are TGTGCCAGCAGCGTAGGGGTCTCGGGAGGGATCGTTGAAAAACTGTTTTTT.

The chain couples TRBV18 to TRBJ2-7, with a weak D call TRBD1 (5 bases). This CDR3 region has 14 residues. The V gene lost 5 bases and the J gene lost 6 bases, with 17 bases spanning the gap. Looked up from germline, CDR1 is KGHSH and CDR2 is LQKENI. The CDR3 sequence: CASSNLGAQGEQYV. The CDR3 nucleotides are TGTGCCAGCTCAAATCTTGGGGCGCAAGGCGAGCAGTACGTC.

The DNA of the CDR3 is TGTGCCAGTAGTAAGACAGGGGTTAACACTGAAGCTTTCTTT. This gives the protein CASSKTGVNTEAFF. The rearrangement uses TRBV19 and TRBJ1-1, with 8 bases that match TRBD1. The ends lost 4 bases at V and 2 bases at J; junction bases unmatched: 3. Germline V CDR1 and CDR2: LNHDA, SQIVND (reference sequence). The CDR3 runs 14 residues.

The V and J genes are TRBV19 and TRBJ1-2; D is perhaps TRBD1 (5 bases). Germline CDR1 is LNHDA and CDR2 is SQIVND (reference sequence). The V end lost 3 bases, the J end lost 7 bases, and 15 bases lay between the germline ends. The CDR3 is made up of 14 amino acids. The CDR3 DNA reads TGTGCCAGTAGTATTGCGCAGGGATCGTCTGGCTACACCTTC. Its translation: CASSIAQGSSGYTF.

CDR3 sequence: CASSEVPIWQGYNEQFF. Written as DNA, the CDR3 is TGTGCCAGCAGTGAAGTGCCGATCTGGCAGGGCTACAATGAGCAGTTCTTC. The gene calls are TRBV6-1 and TRBJ2-1; D may be TRBD1 (5 bases). The CDR3 has 17 residues. Trimming took off 1 base at V and 3 bases at J, with 16 bases between the two ends. In germline, CDR1 is MNHNS, CDR2 SASEGT.

The genes are TRBV7-9 and TRBJ1-5, with no clear D. CDR1 is SEHNR and CDR2 is FQNEAQ in the germline V gene (reference sequence). V was pared by 5 bases and J by 15 bases, with 17 bases between. The CDR3 length is 12 residues. The CDR3: CASSPTQDRLHF. For the CDR3, the DNA is TGTGCCAGCAGCCCCACCCAGGATCGGTTGCATTTT.

This chain links TRBV12-5 with TRBJ1-2, with TRBD1 as a possible D gene (5 bases). Trimming removed 0 bases at V and 4 bases at J, with 15 bases between. Germline V gives CDR1 LGHNT, CDR2 FRNRAP. The CDR3 totals 16 residues. The CDR3 reads CASGLVGAGRFYGYTF. The DNA for the CDR3 is TGTGCTAGTGGTTTGGTAGGGGCCGGCCGGTTCTATGGCTACACCTTC. Drawing the rest from reference TRBV12-5 and TRBJ1-2, the complete variable domain is DARVTQTPRHKVTEMGQEVTMRCQPILGHNTVFWYRQTMMQGLELLAYFRNRAPLDDSGMPKDRFSAEMPDATLATLKIQPSEPRDSAVYFCASGLVGAGRFYGYTFGSGTRLTVV.

The CDR3 DNA reads TGTGCCAGCAGCTCCCCCCCGGGACTAGCGGCCCAAGAGACCCAGTACTTC. Its translation is CASSSPPGLAAQETQYF. The chain employs TRBV7-9 and TRBJ2-5; 11 nucleotides line up with TRBD2. The V and J ends lost 4 bases and 1 base, in that order; junction bases with no gene match: 8. Per germline, CDR1 SEHNR and CDR2 FQNEAQ (reference sequence). CDR3 length: 17 amino acids.

CDR3 sequence: CASSVQSRRDTGELFF. The DNA of the CDR3 is TGTGCCAGCAGTGTCCAATCGCGTAGAGACACCGGGGAGCTGTTTTTT. The chain couples TRBV27 to TRBJ2-2, with no clear D. Per germline, CDR1 MNHEY and CDR2 SMNVEV (reference sequence). V shed 5 bases and J shed 3 bases, with 16 bases lying between them. The CDR3 is 16 residues long.

The rearrangement links TRBV18 to TRBJ2-5; 9 bases match TRBD1. The CDR3 runs to 15 residues. The V gene's germline CDR1 is KGHSH and CDR2 LQKENI. Trimming removed 5 bases from V and 5 bases from J; junction bases left unmatched: 9. The CDR3 is CASSTNRGRGETQYF. In nucleotides, the CDR3 is TGTGCCAGCTCAACAAACAGGGGGCGAGGGGAGACCCAGTACTTC.